The clone carrying this T cell receptor beta chain showed up just once. The antigen remains unidentified. This entry comes from a study of PD-L1 blockade in urothelial cancer. Profiling relied on immunoSEQ multiplex PCR, and the TCRdb table lists in-frame clones only, not all of them. The data hold 55,000 to 70,000 clones, with over 70% observed a single time. Trimming shortened V by 6 bases and J by 2 bases, and 14 bases separated the two germline ends. This CDR3 contains 15 residues. In germline, CDR1 is MNHEY, CDR2 SVGAGI. Findings and caveats of the study: Below-median pretreatment blood TCR clonality was a predictor of better survival.

Material: PBMCs, obtained around atezolizumab (anti-PD-L1) treatment. V usage is TRBV6-5 and J usage is TRBJ2-1; unclear D gene. This clonotype originated in an older man with urothelial cancer. Here the CDR3 reads CASSLRLAAYNEQFF. As DNA, the CDR3 is TGTGCCAGCAGCCTTAGACTCGCTGCCTACAATGAGCAGTTCTTC.